The 7 T cell receptor beta chains presented below share a single source sample, sequenced in a study of blood T cell repertoires in COVID-19. Using immunoSEQ multiplex PCR, the repertoire was profiled, and TCRdb retains in-frame clones only, with some absent. The sample lists under 95,000 clones, roughly 89% occurring once. What was sequenced was peripheral blood. These receptors were taken from a man between 60 and 70 years old with acute or convalescent COVID-19.

This clone was counted once. The rearrangement uses TRBV7-3 and TRBJ2-5; 7 bases match TRBD2. V shed 5 bases, J shed 4 bases, and the junction held 10 bases outside the gene matches. Germline loops: CDR1 SGHTA, CDR2 FQGTGA. CDR3 length: 15 amino acids. The DNA of the CDR3 is TGTGCCAGCAGCCCACGCGGACTAGACGGAGAGACCCAGTACTTC. It specifies CASSPRGLDGETQYF.

This chain joins TRBV6-5 and TRBJ2-7, with 7 bases that match TRBD1. The J segment lost 6 bases and the V segment lost 6 bases, leaving 8 bases of the junction unmatched. This CDR3 is built from 13 residues. Germline lookup yields CDR1 MNHEY and CDR2 SVGAGI. Here the CDR3 DNA reads TGTGCCAGCAGCCTGACAGGGATCGCCGAGCAGTACTTC. Translation gives CASSLTGIAEQYF.

This sequence joins TRBV20-1 and TRBJ2-5; TRBD1 might be the D (5 bases). Germline V gives CDR1 DFQATT, CDR2 SNEGSKA (reference sequence). V was shortened by 3 bases and J by 4 bases, with 9 bases between the two germline ends. The CDR3 loop spans 12 amino acids. The CDR3 protein is CSASGRGETQYF. CDR3 bases: TGCAGTGCTAGTGGTAGGGGAGAGACCCAGTACTTC.

CDR3 loop: CASSLQGIGGNTIYF. The CDR3 coding sequence is TGCGCCAGCAGCCTGCAGGGAATTGGTGGAAACACCATATATTTT. J is TRBJ1-3 and V is TRBV5-1; D may be TRBD1 (5 bases). V was clipped by 4 bases and J by 3 bases, with 14 bases between them. The CDR3 length is 15 residues. The germline gives CDR1 SGHRS, CDR2 YFSETQ. The whole variable domain, filled in from reference TRBV5-1 and TRBJ1-3, reads KAGVTQTPRYLIKTRGQQVTLSCSPISGHRSVSWYQQTPGQGLQFLFEYFSETQRNKGNFPGRFSGRQFSNSRSEMNVSTLELGDSALYLCASSLQGIGGNTIYFGEGSWLTVV.

The chain carries TRBV11-2 and TRBJ2-3; no clear D. The V and J ends lost 1 base and 5 bases respectively, with 13 bases between them. The CDR3 runs 15 residues. The V gene's germline CDR1 is SGHAT and CDR2 FQNNGV. The CDR3 DNA reads as TGTGCCAGCAGCTTAGTACTATCCAATGTAGATACGCAGTATTTT. Its protein is CASSLVLSNVDTQYF.

This chain joins TRBV2 and TRBJ1-5; D may be TRBD1 (5 bases). Germline-derived CDR1 and CDR2 are SNHLY and FYNNEI. This CDR3 contains 16 residues. Trimming cost V 2 bases and J 4 bases, with 15 bases left between them. The CDR3 DNA reads as TGTGCCAGCAGTGAAATGGTGGGGGGTCTTAATCAGCCCCAGCATTTT. Its protein product is CASSEMVGGLNQPQHF. Full variable domain (remainder filled in from reference TRBV2 and TRBJ1-5): EPEVTQTPSHQVTQMGQEVILRCVPISNHLYFYWYRQILGQKVEFLVSFYNNEISEKSEIFDDQFSVERPDGSNFTLKIRSTKLEDSAMYFCASSEMVGGLNQPQHFGDGTRLSIL.

The genes are TRBV7-6 and TRBJ2-3; TRBD2 might be the D (6 bases). Germline CDR1 reads SGHVS; CDR2 reads FNYEAQ. The V end was cut by 5 bases, the J end by 3 bases, with 9 bases between. The CDR3 has 13 residues. CDR3 residues: CASSQGRTDTQYF. The DNA for the CDR3 is TGTGCCAGCAGCCAAGGGAGGACAGATACGCAGTATTTT.